One sample yielded the 21 T cell receptor beta chains listed below, sequenced in a study of cytomegalovirus exposure and HLA in healthy donors. Assay used: immunoSEQ multiplex PCR; TCRdb lists only in-frame clones, some missing. The repertoire has 150,000 to 200,000 clones, around four fifths of them found once; the top ten carry about 2.1%. Source material: PBMCs. Receptor source: a man aged 25-45 years in good health and CMV-seropositive.

The CDR3 reads CASSESVSNTGELFF. In nucleotides, the CDR3 is TGTGCCAGCAGCGAGAGCGTCTCGAACACCGGGGAGCTGTTTTTT. The chain couples TRBV9 to TRBJ2-2; D remains unclear. CDR3 length: 15 residues. Germline CDR1 SGDLS, CDR2 YYNGEE. Trimming cost V 3 bases and J 0 bases, with 9 bases left between them.

As DNA, the CDR3 is TGTGCCAGCAGTTCTCGGACATTGGGAAACATTCAGTACTTC. This codes for CASSSRTLGNIQYF. This chain uses TRBV2 with TRBJ2-4; a weak D match, TRBD1 (5 bases). This CDR3 comprises 14 residues. V shed 5 bases and J shed 6 bases, with 14 bases lying between them. Germline CDR1 reads SNHLY; CDR2 reads FYNNEI.

This clone was picked up a small number of times. This chain uses TRBV6-4 with TRBJ2-2; maybe TRBD1 (5 bases). Trimming took 0 bases from V and 3 from J, leaving 8 bases between them. The germline gives CDR1 MRHNA, CDR2 SNTAGT. The CDR3 totals 15 residues. The chain's CDR3 is CASSDSGRDTGELFF. CDR3 in DNA: TGTGCCAGCAGTGACTCGGGCAGGGACACCGGGGAGCTGTTTTTT.

The chain is built from TRBV27 and TRBJ1-1; D is perhaps TRBD1 (5 bases). V lost 8 bases to trimming and J lost 5 bases, with 15 bases between them. The CDR3 has 13 residues. Germline V CDR1 and CDR2: MNHEY, SMNVEV (reference sequence). The CDR3 DNA sequence: TGTGCCAGCTCACGGGGGGGAAAGACTGAAGCTTTCTTT. It yields the protein CASSRGGKTEAFF.

V usage is TRBV7-2 and J usage is TRBJ1-5, with D unresolved. CDR3 length: 13 amino acids. Per germline, CDR1 SGHTA and CDR2 FQGNSA. Trimming cost V 2 bases and J 4 bases, with 6 bases left between them. The CDR3 reads CASSLLSNQPQHF. CDR3 DNA: TGTGCCAGCAGCTTACTCAGTAATCAGCCCCAGCATTTT.

This chain links TRBV5-4 with TRBJ2-7, with 8 nucleotides matching TRBD2. CDR1 is SGHNT, CDR2 YYREEE, per germline (reference sequence). Trimming removed 4 bases from V and 1 base from J; junction bases left unmatched: 4. The CDR3 covers 14 residues. CDR3 residues: CASSPSGGSYEQYF. In nucleotides, the CDR3 is TGTGCCAGCAGCCCGAGCGGGGGATCCTACGAGCAGTACTTC.

The CDR3 sequence: CASSPQVAGFGETQYF. CDR3 DNA: TGTGCCAGCAGCCCTCAGGTAGCGGGGTTCGGCGAGACCCAGTACTTC. The rearrangement uses TRBV9 and TRBJ2-5; 8 nucleotides agree with TRBD2. Unmatched junction bases numbered 13, after V lost 4 bases and J lost 5 bases. The CDR3 is 16 residues long. Germline V gene lookup returns CDR1 SGDLS and CDR2 YYNGEE.

This clone was found once. This chain uses TRBV6-1 with TRBJ1-1; no clear D. Trimming pared 6 bases from V and 3 bases from J, leaving 14 bases between. Germline V CDR1 and CDR2: MNHNS, SASEGT. The CDR3 runs 14 residues. CDR3 in DNA: TGTGCCAGCAGGGCGATCGGGGTGGACACTGAAGCTTTCTTT. It yields the protein CASRAIGVDTEAFF.

V usage is TRBV19 and J usage is TRBJ1-4, with D possibly matching TRBD1 (5 bases). The ends were cut back, 4 bases at V and 3 bases at J, with 15 bases in the middle. Germline assignment: CDR1 LNHDA and CDR2 SQIVND (reference sequence). The CDR3 runs 16 residues. The CDR3 region is CASSRDSRGSNEKLFF. In DNA, the CDR3 is TGTGCCAGTAGTAGGGACTCTAGGGGCTCTAATGAAAAACTGTTTTTT.

The CDR3 bases are TGTGCCAGCAGCCATGAATGGGGGCCTCAAGCTTTCTTT. It encodes CASSHEWGPQAFF. V and J are TRBV5-4 and TRBJ1-1; D possibly corresponds to TRBD1 (6 bases). This CDR3 is 13 amino acids long. Trimming left V 4 bases short and J 9 bases short, with 16 bases between. Germline CDR1 SGHNT, CDR2 YYREEE (reference sequence).

V is TRBV7-2 and J is TRBJ2-1, with D maybe TRBD1 (6 bases). The germline CDR1 and CDR2 sequences are SGHTA and FQGNSA. The CDR3 has 16 amino acids. V lost 5 bases and J lost 0, with 14 bases in between. CDR3 in amino acids: CASSVEPGHSYNEQFF. The DNA of the CDR3 is TGTGCCAGCAGCGTAGAACCGGGACACTCCTACAATGAGCAGTTCTTC.

The chain carries TRBV2 and TRBJ2-5; TRBD2 matches at 7 bases. This CDR3 has 14 amino acids. The ends lost 8 bases at V and 4 bases at J; junction bases unmatched: 10. Looked up from germline, CDR1 is SNHLY and CDR2 is FYNNEI. Here the CDR3 DNA reads TGTGCCAGCTTACCACTAGCGCCCCCAGAGACCCAGTACTTC. Translation: CASLPLAPPETQYF.

Comments on this clone: This same CDR3 is encoded by further DNA sequences in the sample. CDR3 nucleotides: TGTGCCAGCAGTGCGGGGACAGGATACTACGAGCAGTACTTC. Encoded protein: CASSAGTGYYEQYF. The rearrangement joins TRBV25-1 to TRBJ2-7, with 8 bases that match TRBD1. The CDR3 spans 14 residues. CDR1 and CDR2 from the germline V gene are MGHDK and SYGVNS. After removal of 4 bases from V and 3 bases from J, the junction contained 5 bases not matched to a gene.

This CDR3 reads CASSLRQGSSYNSPLHF. In DNA, the CDR3 is TGTGCCAGCAGCCTCAGACAGGGGAGCTCCTATAATTCACCCCTCCACTTT. The V and J genes are TRBV9 and TRBJ1-6, with TRBD1 matching 8 bases. The CDR3 is made up of 17 amino acids. The J segment lost 0 bases and the V segment lost 4 bases, leaving 6 bases of the junction unmatched. Germline CDR1 SGDLS, CDR2 YYNGEE.

V is TRBV5-6 and J is TRBJ2-7; 8 nucleotides match TRBD2. The J segment lost 0 bases and the V segment lost 1 base, leaving 3 bases of the junction unmatched. The length of the CDR3 is 15 residues. Germline CDR1 reads SGHDT; CDR2 reads YYEEEE. CDR3 DNA: TGTGCCAGCAGCTTGCGGGGGGGCCGCTCCTACGAGCAGTACTTC. Protein: CASSLRGGRSYEQYF.

This chain joins TRBV5-6 and TRBJ1-5, with 7 bases matching TRBD1. The CDR3 is 16 residues long. V dropped 0 bases and J dropped 3; count of bases not matched to a gene: 6. Germline V CDR1 and CDR2: SGHDT, YYEEEE. The DNA of the CDR3 is TGTGCCAGCAGCTTGGCCGGGGACAGCTACAATCAGCCCCAGCATTTT. Its translation is CASSLAGDSYNQPQHF.

The chain recombines TRBV9 with TRBJ1-1, with D unclear. The CDR3 has 13 amino acids. Per the germline V gene, CDR1 is SGDLS and CDR2 is YYNGEE. The V end was cut by 5 bases, the J end by 3 bases, with 11 bases between. Here the CDR3 DNA reads TGTGCCAGCAGTGCCTGGACTCACACTGAAGCTTTCTTT. Its protein product is CASSAWTHTEAFF.

The rearrangement links TRBV7-3 to TRBJ2-7; TRBD2 matches at 7 bases. Germline V gene lookup returns CDR1 SGHTA and CDR2 FQGTGA. After removal of 5 bases from V and 2 bases from J, the junction contained 12 bases not matched to a gene. The CDR3 is 16 amino acids. The DNA of the CDR3 is TGTGCCAGCAGCCAGAAGCGGGACCCCTCACCCTACGAGCAGTACTTC. It specifies CASSQKRDPSPYEQYF. The full variable domain, completed using reference TRBV7-3 and TRBJ2-7, is GAGVSQTPSNKVTEKGKYVELRCDPISGHTALYWYRQSLGQGPEFLIYFQGTGAADDSGLPNDRFFAVRPEGSVSTLKIQRTERGDSAVYLCASSQKRDPSPYEQYFGPGTRLTVT.

The V call is TRBV6-1, the J call TRBJ1-1, with D tentatively TRBD1 (5 bases). CDR3 length: 13 amino acids. CDR1 is MNHNS and CDR2 is SASEGT in the germline V gene. V lost 4 bases and J lost 10, with 16 bases in between. The CDR3 coding sequence is TGTGCCAGCAGTGGTCCGGGCGGGGGTAGAGCTTTCTTT. Encoded protein: CASSGPGGGRAFF.

The chain joins TRBV11-2 to TRBJ2-1; TRBD2 agrees at 9 bases. V lost 2 bases and J lost 2; bases outside the gene matches: 7. The length of the CDR3 is 17 residues. Germline V gives CDR1 SGHAT, CDR2 FQNNGV. This CDR3 is CASSLRLAASPYNEQFF. The CDR3 nucleotides read TGTGCCAGCAGCTTACGACTAGCGGCCTCTCCCTACAATGAGCAGTTCTTC.

Only a few counts were recorded for this clone. The chain employs TRBV9 and TRBJ1-2; D uncertain. Germline CDR1 reads SGDLS; CDR2 reads YYNGEE. This CDR3 has 14 amino acids. Trimming took 0 bases from V and 4 from J, leaving 10 bases between them. CDR3 in DNA: TGTGCCAGCAGCGTAGATCTGGGAGCCTATGGCTACACCTTC. Encoded protein: CASSVDLGAYGYTF.